One and the same sample provided the 20 T cell receptor beta chains below, sequenced in a study of T cells in Graves' hyperthyroidism and ophthalmopathy. What was amplified from RNA transcripts were TCR beta CDR3 regions. The study used the HTBI primer set for a first-round RT-PCR of the TCR CDR3. TCRdb re-called the multiplex PCR reads with MiXCR, one entry per CDR3 protein. The sample holds roughly 500,000 distinct CDR3 sequences, roughly 16% seen once. The sequenced sample was blood. The receptors shown here come from a woman aged 25 to 39 with Graves' ophthalmopathy.

This clonotype has ten or more counts. The chain recombines TRBV18 with TRBJ1-5, with TRBD1 as a possible D gene (6 bases). Trimming removed 3 bases at V and 6 bases at J, with 9 bases between. CDR3 length: 13 residues. Germline V CDR1 and CDR2: KGHSH, LQKENI. CDR3 region: CASSPQGSQPQHF. The CDR3 nucleotides read TGTGCCAGCTCACCCCAGGGGAGTCAGCCCCAGCATTTT. Supplemented by reference TRBV18 and TRBJ1-5, the full variable domain reads NAGVMQNPRHLVRRRGQEARLRCSPMKGHSHVYWYRQLPEEGLKFMVYLQKENIIDESGMPKERFSAEFPKEGPSILRIQQVVRGDSAAYFCASSPQGSQPQHFGDGTRLSIL.

The chain combines TRBV9 with TRBJ1-2; the D is unclear. Germline CDR1 reads SGDLS; CDR2 reads YYNGEE. Trimming pared 4 bases from V and 0 bases from J, leaving 10 bases between. The CDR3 extends over 14 amino acids. CDR3 residues: CASSRGNSNYGYTF. The CDR3 DNA reads as TGTGCCAGCAGCCGTGGCAATTCTAACTATGGCTACACCTTC. The complete variable domain, with remaining parts taken from reference TRBV9 and TRBJ1-2, reads DSGVTQTPKHLITATGQRVTLRCSPRSGDLSVYWYQQSLDQGLQFLIQYYNGEERAKGNILERFSAQQFPDLHSELNLSSLELGDSALYFCASSRGNSNYGYTFGSGTRLTVV.

This clonotype has a count of ten or more. The rearrangement uses TRBV20-1 and TRBJ2-5; D gene uncertain. Germline lookup yields CDR1 DFQATT and CDR2 SNEGSKA (reference sequence). The CDR3 length is 14 residues. The ends were cut back, 5 bases at V and 2 bases at J, with 15 bases in the middle. This chain's CDR3 is CSAALLAEQETQYF. For the CDR3, the DNA is TGCAGTGCTGCCCTCTTGGCGGAGCAAGAGACCCAGTACTTC.

This clonotype appeared many times. The CDR3 bases are TGTGCCAGCAGTTCCCACTCGGGGGTTCGAACCTACGAGCAGTACTTC. Its protein is CASSSHSGVRTYEQYF. This chain uses TRBV12-3 or TRBV12-4 with TRBJ2-7, with TRBD2 as a possible D gene (6 bases). Deletions cut 4 bases from V and 2 bases from J, with 18 bases between. CDR3 length equals 16 residues.

This clonotype was counted only a few times. The chain employs TRBV30 and TRBJ1-5; D is possibly TRBD1 (6 bases). V was clipped by 0 bases and J by 0 bases, with 9 bases between them. This CDR3 region has 15 residues. Germline lookup yields CDR1 GTSNPN and CDR2 SVGIG (reference sequence). The CDR3: CAWSVARGSNQPQHF. As DNA, the CDR3 is TGTGCCTGGAGTGTGGCCAGGGGTAGCAATCAGCCCCAGCATTTT.

The genes are TRBV14 and TRBJ2-1, with no clear D. Looked up from germline, CDR1 is SGHDN and CDR2 is FVKESK. The ends were cut back, 0 bases at V and 7 bases at J, with 10 bases in the middle. This CDR3 comprises 14 residues. The CDR3 sequence: CASSQDPAGNEQFF. CDR3 coding DNA: TGTGCCAGCAGCCAAGATCCAGCAGGTAATGAGCAGTTCTTC.

This clonotype was picked up many times. This rearrangement joins TRBV29-1 to TRBJ1-1; D might be TRBD1 (5 bases). The CDR3 is 12 residues long. V was trimmed by 7 bases and J by 1 base, leaving 10 bases between them. Per the germline V gene, CDR1 is SQVTM and CDR2 is ANQGSEA. The CDR3 DNA sequence: TGCAGCGCCATTGGGGGGAACACTGAAGCTTTCTTT. It yields the protein CSAIGGNTEAFF.

About this clonotype: This may arise from a read error, as a much more abundant clone is one base away. This chain joins TRBV7-9 and TRBJ2-7; possibly TRBD2 for D (5 bases). With 5 bases removed from V and 3 bases from J, the gap between germline ends came to 14 bases. The germline CDR1 and CDR2 sequences are SEHNR and FQNEAQ (reference sequence). CDR3 size: 14 residues. The CDR3 sequence: CASSGLREFYEQYF. The DNA for the CDR3 is TGTGCCAGCAGCGGACTGAGGGAATTCTACGAGCAGTACTTC.

The sample holds many counts of this clonotype. V usage is TRBV12-3 or TRBV12-4 and J usage is TRBJ2-7; D is uncertain. This CDR3 is built from 12 residues. Trimming took 3 bases from V and 5 from J, leaving 8 bases between them. CDR3 coding DNA: TGTGCCAGCAGTTTCCACACCAACGAGCAGTACTTC. It codes for CASSFHTNEQYF.

The genes are TRBV6-2 or TRBV6-3 and TRBJ2-7, with TRBD1 identical over 7 bases. The germline CDR1 and CDR2 sequences are MNHEY and SVGEGT. With 5 bases clipped from V and 6 bases from J, the junction kept 7 bases outside the gene matches. The length of the CDR3 is 13 residues. The CDR3, as DNA: TGTGCCAGCAGTCCCCTCGCAGGGGGCGAGCAGTACTTC. This gives the protein CASSPLAGGEQYF.

J is TRBJ1-6 and V is TRBV5-1, with D possibly being TRBD1 (6 bases). This CDR3 is 14 amino acids long. Looked up from germline, CDR1 is SGHRS and CDR2 is YFSETQ. The ends were cut back, 3 bases at V and 7 bases at J, with 11 bases in the middle. DNA of the CDR3: TGCGCCAGCAGCTCGGACAGTTGGAATTCACCCCTCCACTTT. The encoded protein is CASSSDSWNSPLHF.

This clonotype has only a few counts. The chain links TRBV4-3 to TRBJ2-5; D perhaps matches TRBD2 (6 bases). CDR3 length equals 17 residues. Germline assignment: CDR1 LGHNA and CDR2 YSLEER. V lost 0 bases, J lost 0 bases, and 14 bases lay in between. CDR3 in amino acids: CASSQELAAADQETQYF. For the CDR3, the DNA is TGCGCCAGCAGCCAAGAGTTAGCGGCAGCGGACCAAGAGACCCAGTACTTC.

This clonotype was seen a single time. The V call is TRBV27, the J call TRBJ1-1; 7 bases match TRBD1. Germline assignment: CDR1 MNHEY and CDR2 SMNVEV (reference sequence). CDR3 length equals 13 residues. V lost 5 bases and J lost 4; bases outside the gene matches: 4. The CDR3 sequence: CASSPRQGTEAFF. Here the CDR3 DNA reads TGTGCCAGCAGTCCGCGACAGGGCACTGAAGCTTTCTTT.

The rearrangement uses TRBV5-4 and TRBJ2-1; D is uncertain. There are 15 residues in the CDR3. The germline V gene has CDR1 SGHNT and CDR2 YYREEE (reference sequence). V lost 4 bases and J lost 0, with 11 bases in between. CDR3 sequence: CASSRPGSSYNEQFF. CDR3 DNA sequence: TGTGCCAGCAGCCGCCCCGGAAGCTCCTACAATGAGCAGTTCTTC.

The J gene is TRBJ2-1, the V gene TRBV7-6; 14 bases agree with TRBD2. CDR3 size: 15 residues. V shed 4 bases and J 8 bases; nucleotides not matched to a gene: 4. Germline CDR1 is SGHVS and CDR2 is FNYEAQ. CDR3 nucleotides: TGTGCCAGCAGCTCCGGGACTAGCGGGAGCGATGAGCAGTTCTTC. It is translated as CASSSGTSGSDEQFF.

The V and J genes are TRBV5-6 and TRBJ1-5; D perhaps matches TRBD1 (6 bases). V was cut by 2 bases and J by 4 bases, with 13 bases left in between. The CDR3 is 15 residues long. Germline V gene data show CDR1 as SGHDT and CDR2 as YYEEEE. The CDR3 spells CASSLQGPYNQPQHF. In nucleotides, the CDR3 is TGTGCCAGCAGCTTACAGGGCCCATATAATCAGCCCCAGCATTTT.

This clonotype was seen repeatedly, ten times or more. V gene TRBV7-3 combines with J gene TRBJ2-5; tentatively, D is TRBD1 or TRBD2 (5 bases each). V lost 3 bases, J lost 3 bases, and 14 bases lay in between. The CDR3 totals 15 residues. Looked up from germline, CDR1 is SGHTA and CDR2 is FQGTGA. Here the CDR3 reads CASSLVGTAEETQYF. In DNA form, the CDR3 reads TGTGCCAGCAGCTTGGTCGGGACGGCGGAAGAGACCCAGTACTTC.

This clonotype was detected many times. The J gene is TRBJ2-1, the V gene TRBV28; 14 positions match TRBD2. The V gene end was trimmed by 6 bases and the J gene end by 10 bases; junction bases not matched to a gene: 8. Germline V gene lookup returns CDR1 MDHEN and CDR2 SYDVKM. The CDR3 spans 15 residues. CDR3: CASSPGTSGSSEQFF. In nucleotides, the CDR3 is TGTGCCAGCAGCCCAGGGACTAGCGGGAGTAGCGAGCAGTTCTTC.

The CDR3 loop is CASSVVAGDLTDTQYF. CDR3 DNA sequence: TGTGCCAGCAGTGTGGTAGCGGGAGATCTCACAGATACGCAGTATTTT. The rearrangement links TRBV2 to TRBJ2-3; 9 bases map to TRBD2. The CDR3 is made up of 16 amino acids. The germline CDR1 and CDR2 sequences are SNHLY and FYNNEI. The junction had 7 bases not matched to a gene; V was cut back by 4 bases and J by 2 bases.

V is TRBV6-1 and J is TRBJ2-5; 9 bases agree with TRBD1. This CDR3 is built from 17 residues. Germline V gene data show CDR1 as MNHNS and CDR2 as SASEGT. The ends lost 6 bases at V and 2 bases at J; junction bases unmatched: 13. CDR3 sequence reads: CASSRTGALHPQETQYF. CDR3 nucleotide sequence: TGTGCCAGCAGCCGGACAGGGGCGTTACACCCTCAAGAGACCCAGTACTTC.